This passage covers 10 T cell receptor beta chains from one sample sequenced in a study of blood T cells in healthy people across ages. PCR was performed a second time for about 7 to 12 cycles using a sample-barcoded 5' primer and a J-beta primer mix. A single record per CDR3 protein comes from TCRdb applying MiXCR to the 5' RACE reads. The profile covers some 1.1 million distinct CDR3 sequences, with less than 45% appearing a single time and over 10% taken by the ten largest. The sequenced sample consisted of blood. The source of these receptors is a man aged 18 to 30 in good health.

The chain has TRBV6-5 and TRBJ1-1, with a tentative D call TRBD1 (6 bases). The CDR3 sequence is 11 residues long. Trimming cost V 7 bases and J 10 bases, with 13 bases left between them. In germline, CDR1 is MNHEY, CDR2 SVGAGI. The chain's CDR3 is CASTGGARAFF. CDR3 coding DNA: TGTGCCAGCACCGGGGGGGCTAGAGCTTTCTTT.

The V gene is TRBV20-1, the J gene TRBJ1-6; 9 bases match TRBD1. Germline trimming cut 3 bases from V and 10 bases from J; bases unmatched to any gene: 4. This CDR3 comprises 13 residues. Germline values: CDR1 DFQATT, CDR2 SNEGSKA (reference sequence). CDR3 sequence reads: CSASGTGWSPLHF. The CDR3 DNA reads as TGCAGTGCTAGTGGGACAGGGTGGTCACCCCTCCACTTT.

This clonotype turned up a few times. The chain recombines TRBV5-1 with TRBJ1-1, with 9 bases identical to TRBD1. Losses at the gene ends were 3 bases for V and 4 bases for J; bases not matched to a gene: 10. Germline lookup yields CDR1 SGHRS and CDR2 YFSETQ. This CDR3 spans 16 amino acids. The CDR3 spells CASSYTGTGRSTEAFF. CDR3 sequence (DNA): TGCGCCAGCAGCTACACCGGGACAGGGCGGAGCACTGAAGCTTTCTTT.

V is TRBV20-1 and J is TRBJ1-1; D may be TRBD1 (6 bases). The CDR3 is 12 residues long. V shed 6 bases and J shed 3 bases, with 11 bases lying between them. Germline assignment: CDR1 DFQATT and CDR2 SNEGSKA (reference sequence). CDR3 residues: CSAYRVYTEAFF. CDR3 nucleotides: TGCAGTGCCTACAGGGTGTACACTGAAGCTTTCTTT.

This clonotype was seen a handful of times. The gene calls are TRBV6-2 or TRBV6-3 and TRBJ2-5, with a weak D call TRBD2 (6 bases). Germline V gene sequence: CDR1 MNHEY, CDR2 SVGEGT. The CDR3 runs to 14 residues. V was cut by 6 bases and J by 2 bases, with 13 bases left in between. The CDR3 is CASSPREPQETQYF. CDR3 DNA: TGTGCCAGCAGCCCTCGGGAGCCTCAAGAGACCCAGTACTTC.

The rearrangement links TRBV20-1 to TRBJ1-5; D gene uncertain. From germline, CDR1 is DFQATT and CDR2 SNEGSKA (reference sequence). There are 15 residues in the CDR3. The V end lost 3 bases, the J end lost 0 bases, and 12 bases lay between the germline ends. Here the CDR3 reads CSASGELYSNQPQHF. For the CDR3, the DNA is TGCAGTGCTAGCGGGGAGCTATATAGCAATCAGCCCCAGCATTTT.

The V and J genes are TRBV25-1 and TRBJ1-4; 7 bases align to TRBD1. Germline V gene lookup returns CDR1 MGHDK and CDR2 SYGVNS. With V trimmed by 4 bases and J by 6 bases, 5 bases remained unmatched. The CDR3 is 14 amino acids. The CDR3 nucleotides are TGTGCCAGCAGTGCACAGGGGACCGATGAAAAACTGTTTTTT. Its protein is CASSAQGTDEKLFF. The variable domain in full, completed from reference TRBV25-1 and TRBJ1-4, reads EADIYQTPRYLVIGTGKKITLECSQTMGHDKMYWYQQDPGMELHLIHYSYGVNSTEKGDLSSESTVSRIRTEHFPLTLESARPSHTSQYLCASSAQGTDEKLFFGSGTQLSVL.

This clonotype showed up just a few times. V usage is TRBV19 and J usage is TRBJ2-1; D remains ambiguous. Trimming pared 5 bases from V and 8 bases from J, leaving 25 bases between. Germline V gives CDR1 LNHDA, CDR2 SQIVND (reference sequence). The CDR3 consists of 17 residues. In DNA form, the CDR3 reads TGTGCCAGTAGTGTCCAACACCGGGCCCCCCTATCTCATGAGCAGTTCTTC. As protein: CASSVQHRAPLSHEQFF.

The chain is built from TRBV19 and TRBJ1-5; D ambiguous. The germline V gene has CDR1 LNHDA and CDR2 SQIVND (reference sequence). V lost 3 bases, J lost 3 bases, and 12 bases lay in between. CDR3 length equals 15 residues. CDR3 sequence reads: CASSISRGSNQPQHF. CDR3 coding DNA: TGTGCCAGTAGTATTTCCCGGGGATCCAATCAGCCCCAGCATTTT. The complete variable domain, with remaining parts taken from reference TRBV19 and TRBJ1-5, reads DGGITQSPKYLFRKEGQNVTLSCEQNLNHDAMYWYRQDPGQGLRLIYYSQIVNDFQKGDIAEGYSVSREKKESFPLTVTSAQKNPTAFYLCASSISRGSNQPQHFGDGTRLSIL.

This clonotype was detected only a few times. The genes are TRBV27 and TRBJ1-6; 7 bases line up with TRBD1. CDR3 size: 15 residues. With 3 bases clipped from V and 5 bases from J, the junction kept 4 bases outside the gene matches. The germline V gene has CDR1 MNHEY and CDR2 SMNVEV (reference sequence). CDR3 sequence reads: CASSLVTGDNSPLHF. The CDR3 coding sequence is TGTGCCAGCAGTTTGGTAACAGGGGATAATTCACCCCTCCACTTT.